The source of this T cell receptor beta chain is a study of Graves' ophthalmopathy and Graves' hyperthyroidism. Study-wide results and limits: A roughly 76% specificity and 87.88% sensitivity were achieved by a 13-signature model that separated ophthalmopathy from stable hyperthyroidism.

Many counts were recorded for this clonotype. What it binds is not known. Included hyperthyroidism patients were aged 18 to 65 and newly diagnosed (under 2 months' duration). Diagnosis used clinical symptoms, serum thyroxine, TRAb, thyroid ultrasound and orbital computed tomography. RNA transcripts provided the template for amplifying TCR beta CDR3 regions. HTBI primers primed a first-round RT-PCR, and a second-round multiplex PCR followed. TCRdb re-called the multiplex PCR reads through MiXCR, storing one row per CDR3 protein. The sample holds around 1.1 million distinct CDR3 sequences; about 38% are singletons and the top ten take around 10%. The CDR3 totals 14 residues. Germline V gene sequence: CDR1 SGHDN, CDR2 FVKESK. V lost 4 bases, J lost 3 bases, and 6 bases stayed unmatched.

Sequenced: peripheral blood or thyroid tissue (not recorded which). The chain is built from TRBV14 and TRBJ2-7, with 7 positions matching TRBD2. This clonotype was sampled from an adult man with Graves' hyperthyroidism. The CDR3 region has the DNA TGTGCCAGCAGCCGCGGCCTAGCGGTCTACGAGCAGTACTTC. Translated, it gives CASSRGLAVYEQYF.